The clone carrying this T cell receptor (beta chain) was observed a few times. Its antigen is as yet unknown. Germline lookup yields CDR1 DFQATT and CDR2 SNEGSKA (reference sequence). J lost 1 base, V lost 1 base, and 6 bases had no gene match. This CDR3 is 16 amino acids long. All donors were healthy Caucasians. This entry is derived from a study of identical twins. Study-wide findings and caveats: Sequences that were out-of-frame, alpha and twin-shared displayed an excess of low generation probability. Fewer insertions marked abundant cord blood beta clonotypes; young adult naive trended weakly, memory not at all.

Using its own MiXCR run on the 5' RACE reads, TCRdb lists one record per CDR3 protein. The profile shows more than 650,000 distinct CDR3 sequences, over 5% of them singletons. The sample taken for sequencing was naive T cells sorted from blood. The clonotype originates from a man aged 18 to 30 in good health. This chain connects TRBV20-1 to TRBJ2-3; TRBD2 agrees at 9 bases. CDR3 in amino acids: CSARAGSGGRTDTQYF. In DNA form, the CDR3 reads TGCAGTGCTAGAGCTGGGAGCGGGGGGCGCACAGATACGCAGTATTTT.